The 20 T cell receptor beta chains below were found in one sample sequenced in a study of blood T cell repertoires in COVID-19. The assay was immunoSEQ multiplex PCR, and TCRdb's table has in-frame clones only and misses some. The sample holds about 300,000 clones, roughly 86% seen once. Material for sequencing was peripheral blood. These receptors came from a man younger than 35 with active or convalescent COVID-19.

This clone was counted a few times. The chain recombines TRBV29-1 with TRBJ1-4, with 9 bases identical to TRBD1. V dropped 4 bases and J dropped 8; count of bases not matched to a gene: 11. CDR3 size: 15 residues. The germline CDR1 and CDR2 sequences are SQVTM and ANQGSEA. The CDR3 reads CSVGSTGGGVEKLFF. CDR3 nucleotide sequence: TGCAGCGTTGGGTCTACAGGGGGCGGTGTCGAAAAACTGTTTTTT.

As for this clone: A junction boundary mismatches the germline segment, possibly from a read error. The chain has TRBV6-6 and TRBJ2-7; D gene uncertain. The germline CDR1 and CDR2 sequences are MNHNY and SVGAGI (reference sequence). This CDR3 spans 14 amino acids. CDR3 DNA: TGTGCCAGCAGTGACTCGAACAACTACTACGAGCAGTACTTC. It codes for CASSDSNNYYEQYF.

The CDR3 region has the DNA TGTGCCACCAGCAGAATAGCGGGGGGGCTCAATGAGCAGTTCTTC. It encodes CATSRIAGGLNEQFF. The chain is built from TRBV15 and TRBJ2-1; 11 bases match TRBD2. The CDR3 runs 15 residues. Trimming removed 2 bases from V and 6 bases from J; junction bases left unmatched: 3. Germline CDR1 LNHNV, CDR2 YYDKDF (reference sequence).

This rearrangement joins TRBV7-8 to TRBJ2-7; D is undetermined. Germline CDR1 is SGHVS and CDR2 is FQNEAQ. V lost 4 bases and J lost 5, with 9 bases in between. This CDR3 contains 12 residues. This CDR3 reads CASSSSSDEQYF. Here the CDR3 DNA reads TGTGCCAGCAGCTCCTCGAGCGACGAGCAGTACTTC.

This clone is a singleton in its sample. The genes are TRBV25-1 and TRBJ1-1; D might be TRBD1 (6 bases). Trimming removed 6 bases at V and 4 bases at J, with 12 bases between. There are 13 residues in the CDR3. CDR1 and CDR2 (germline): MGHDK, SYGVNS. CDR3 sequence reads: CASRQGSGTEAFF. The CDR3 region has the DNA TGTGCCAGCAGACAGGGAAGTGGCACTGAAGCTTTCTTT.

By proportion, this clone is medium-sized. CDR3 DNA: TGTGCCAGCAGTGACAGGGGGCGCAGCTATGGCTACACCTTC. Protein sequence: CASSDRGRSYGYTF. The V and J genes are TRBV6-4 and TRBJ1-2, with 7 bases identical to TRBD1. This CDR3 spans 14 amino acids. Germline V gene data show CDR1 as MRHNA and CDR2 as SNTAGT. V lost 2 bases to trimming and J lost 4 bases; unmatched junction nucleotides: 4.

This chain links TRBV2 with TRBJ2-3; D remains ambiguous. Trimming pared 2 bases from V and 2 bases from J, leaving 11 bases between. Germline V gene sequence: CDR1 SNHLY, CDR2 FYNNEI. The CDR3 has 15 amino acids. The CDR3 nucleotides read TGTGCCAGCAGTGAAACGGTTTCTACCACAGATACGCAGTATTTT. This codes for CASSETVSTTDTQYF.

The V gene is TRBV12-3 or TRBV12-4, the J gene TRBJ2-3; TRBD1 agrees at 7 bases. V lost 10 bases, J lost 7 bases, and 5 bases stayed unmatched. The CDR3 covers 11 residues. The DNA for the CDR3 is TGTGCCATCACGACAGGGAATACGCAGTATTTT. Translating gives CAITTGNTQYF.

The J gene is TRBJ1-2, the V gene TRBV9; 8 nucleotides align to TRBD1. CDR1 is SGDLS, CDR2 YYNGEE, per germline. The CDR3 is 15 amino acids. After removal of 7 bases from V and 2 bases from J, the junction contained 10 bases not matched to a gene. Written as DNA, the CDR3 is TGTGCCAGCCAAGGCCGGACAGGGAGGAACTATGGCTACACCTTC. Translating gives CASQGRTGRNYGYTF.

The gene calls are TRBV1 and TRBJ1-1; the table calls TRBD1, which could not be checked here. TRBV1 is a pseudogene. The CDR3 is 21 amino acids. The DNA of the CDR3 is TGCACCAGCAGCCAAGCCCGACAACTTGACAGGGGGTCCATCAAGAACACTGAAGCTTTCTTT. Protein sequence: CTSSQARQLDRGSIKNTEAFF.

The chain recombines TRBV7-9 with TRBJ1-2; the match to TRBD1 covers 8 bases. Germline trimming cut 0 bases from V and 6 bases from J; bases unmatched to any gene: 6. Germline loops: CDR1 SEHNR, CDR2 FQNEAQ (reference sequence). This CDR3 has 15 amino acids. The CDR3 spells CASSLAGAGGNGYTF. In DNA, the CDR3 is TGTGCCAGCAGCTTAGCGGGGGCAGGGGGCAATGGCTACACCTTC.

The chain employs TRBV11-2 and TRBJ1-1, with D tentatively TRBD1 (5 bases). Germline-derived CDR1 and CDR2 are SGHAT and FQNNGV. The CDR3 runs to 15 residues. Trimming removed 0 bases from V and 5 bases from J, with 13 bases in between. The CDR3 DNA is TGTGCCAGCAGCTTAGATGCGGGGGTAGGGACTGAAGCTTTCTTT. Translated: CASSLDAGVGTEAFF.

The genes are TRBV5-1 and TRBJ2-7; 8 nucleotides match TRBD1. Germline loops: CDR1 SGHRS, CDR2 YFSETQ. The length of the CDR3 is 14 residues. Trimming took 7 bases from V and 0 from J; bases not matched to a gene: 6. CDR3: CASQKGTGSYEQYF. The CDR3 DNA follows: TGCGCCAGCCAAAAGGGGACAGGCTCCTACGAGCAGTACTTC. The variable domain in full, with the rest retrieved from reference TRBV5-1 and TRBJ2-7, is KAGVTQTPRYLIKTRGQQVTLSCSPISGHRSVSWYQQTPGQGLQFLFEYFSETQRNKGNFPGRFSGRQFSNSRSEMNVSTLELGDSALYLCASQKGTGSYEQYFGPGTRLTVT.

The chain has TRBV18 and TRBJ1-1; the D is unclear. CDR1 and CDR2 (germline): KGHSH, LQKENI. The CDR3 runs to 12 residues. V dropped 4 bases and J dropped 4 bases, with 7 bases sitting between them. The CDR3 region has the DNA TGTGCCAGCTCACGAGAACCCACTGAAGCTTTCTTT. This encodes CASSREPTEAFF. The full variable domain, in which reference TRBV18 and TRBJ1-1 provide the parts outside the CDR3, is NAGVMQNPRHLVRRRGQEARLRCSPMKGHSHVYWYRQLPEEGLKFMVYLQKENIIDESGMPKERFSAEFPKEGPSILRIQQVVRGDSAAYFCASSREPTEAFFGQGTRLTVV.

The chain couples TRBV6-2 or TRBV6-3 to TRBJ2-5, with D tentatively TRBD2 (6 bases). The CDR3 sequence is 14 residues long. Germline values: CDR1 MNHEY, CDR2 SVGEGT. V was clipped by 5 bases and J by 1 base, with 11 bases between them. Here the CDR3 DNA reads TGTGCCAGCAGTAACGGGGGTTCCCAAGAGACCCAGTACTTC. Its protein product is CASSNGGSQETQYF.

The chain combines TRBV2 with TRBJ1-1; D ambiguous. Germline CDR1 SNHLY, CDR2 FYNNEI. The germline V and J ends were trimmed by 6 bases and 8 bases, with 10 bases remaining between them. The CDR3 is made up of 11 amino acids. The CDR3 nucleotides are TGTGCCAGCAGGTTACGGTCAGAAGCTTTCTTT. Translation gives CASRLRSEAFF.

The rearrangement links TRBV19 to TRBJ1-5, with D perhaps TRBD1 (6 bases). CDR3 length equals 13 residues. CDR1 and CDR2 (germline): LNHDA, SQIVND (reference sequence). V shed 5 bases and J shed 6 bases, with 11 bases lying between them. The CDR3: CASSEGEGQPQHF. The CDR3 DNA is TGTGCCAGTAGTGAGGGGGAGGGTCAGCCCCAGCATTTT.

This clone was detected a few times. This chain links TRBV2 with TRBJ1-6; D perhaps matches TRBD1 (6 bases). The length of the CDR3 is 14 residues. Per germline, CDR1 SNHLY and CDR2 FYNNEI. The V end lost 6 bases, the J end lost 3 bases, and 9 bases lay between the germline ends. Written as DNA, the CDR3 is TGTGCCAGCAGGCCGACAGGCTATAATTCACCCCTCCACTTT. Its translation: CASRPTGYNSPLHF.

With respect to this clone: The same CDR3 is also encoded by other DNA sequences in this sample. The CDR3 here is CASSVAGQGYEQYF. The CDR3 region has the DNA TGTGCCAGCAGCGTAGCGGGACAGGGATACGAGCAGTACTTC. The chain is built from TRBV9 and TRBJ2-7; TRBD1 matches 9 bases. The CDR3 contains 14 residues. CDR1 and CDR2 from the germline V gene are SGDLS and YYNGEE. With V trimmed by 0 bases and J by 4 bases, 2 bases remained unmatched. Combining the CDR3 with reference TRBV9 and TRBJ2-7 gives the whole variable domain DSGVTQTPKHLITATGQRVTLRCSPRSGDLSVYWYQQSLDQGLQFLIQYYNGEERAKGNILERFSAQQFPDLHSELNLSSLELGDSALYFCASSVAGQGYEQYFGPGTRLTVT.

The CDR3 reads CAISESGQGYEQYF. The CDR3 region has the DNA TGTGCCATCAGTGAGTCGGGACAGGGCTACGAGCAGTACTTC. This chain uses TRBV10-3 with TRBJ2-7; 9 bases line up with TRBD1. The V gene end was trimmed by 0 bases and the J gene end by 3 bases; junction bases not matched to a gene: 0. Germline CDR1 is ENHRY and CDR2 is SYGVKD. The CDR3 contains 14 residues.